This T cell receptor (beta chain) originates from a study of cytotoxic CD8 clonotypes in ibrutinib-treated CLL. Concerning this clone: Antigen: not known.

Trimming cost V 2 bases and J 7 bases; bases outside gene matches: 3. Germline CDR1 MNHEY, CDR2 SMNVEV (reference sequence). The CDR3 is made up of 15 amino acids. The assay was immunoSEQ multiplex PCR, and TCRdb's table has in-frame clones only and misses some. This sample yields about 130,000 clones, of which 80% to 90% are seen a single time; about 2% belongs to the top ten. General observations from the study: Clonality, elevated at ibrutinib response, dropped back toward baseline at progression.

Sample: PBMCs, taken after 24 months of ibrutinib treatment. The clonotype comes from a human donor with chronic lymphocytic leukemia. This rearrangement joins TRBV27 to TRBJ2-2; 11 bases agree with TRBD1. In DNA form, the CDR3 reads TGTGCCAGCAGTTTAGGACAGGGGGCCGGCGGGGAGCTGTTTTTT. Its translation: CASSLGQGAGGELFF.